The text below deals with one T cell receptor (beta chain). Its target is unknown. The data stem from a study of vaccination effects on CD4 cells after COVID-19. On the study more broadly: Two convalescent donors provided samples 16 days and one week before vaccination.

Antigen-specific CD4+ T cells were first expanded with viral peptide pools by the ViraFEST assay and only then sequenced. Following culture for about ten days, CD4+ T cells were isolated. The person's infection with SARS-CoV-2, confirmed by PCR, took place between March and December 2020. Clones were sequenced by immunoSEQ multiplex PCR, and TCRdb holds only the in-frame ones, with some missing. The repertoire holds roughly 25,000 clones, with 77% as singletons. CDR3 size: 13 residues. CDR1 and CDR2 (germline): GTSNPN, SVGIG (reference sequence). V was shortened by 2 bases and J by 1 base, with 8 bases between the two germline ends. Broader study findings: There was marked clonal contraction among infection- and vaccine-induced clones late after vaccination.

The genes are TRBV30 and TRBJ1-1; D is unclear. This specimen consisted of CD4+ T cells from PBMCs cultured with HCoV-NL63 spike peptides, obtained before COVID-19 vaccination. The receptor comes from a human donor who had a prior SARS-CoV-2 infection. CDR3 region: CAWSTQENTEAFF. The CDR3 nucleotides are TGTGCCTGGAGTACTCAAGAGAACACTGAAGCTTTCTTT. Full variable domain (remainder filled in from reference TRBV30 and TRBJ1-1): SQTIHQWPATLVQPVGSPLSLECTVEGTSNPNLYWYRQAAGRGLQLLFYSVGIGQISSEVPQNLSASRPQDRQFILSSKKLLLSDSGFYLCAWSTQENTEAFFGQGTRLTVV.